This T cell receptor (beta chain) comes out of a study of cytomegalovirus exposure and HLA in healthy donors. Findings and limits, study-wide: Reportedly, cytomegalovirus status was diagnosed with high sensitivity and specificity. Association of 16,951 TCR beta sequences with HLA alleles was found at 0.05 false discovery rate in a later analysis. The study had only CMV serostatus as immune exposure information.

The V gene's germline CDR1 is MGHRA and CDR2 YSYEKL. V lost 2 bases and J 4 bases, leaving 9 bases between the germline ends. The CDR3 runs to 14 residues. It was with 60 Vbeta and 13 Jbeta primers that the PCR ran. This table comes from immunoSEQ multiplex PCR, and its TCRdb copy is limited to in-frame clones, with some not included. The sample contains approximately 140,000 clones, 70% to 80% of which appear only once. Turning to this clone: As yet, its antigen is unknown.

The genes are TRBV4-1 and TRBJ1-5; D ambiguous. The sequenced sample was PBMCs. This TCR was recovered from a man aged 50-59 years in good health and CMV-seropositive. The CDR3 loop is CASSQNNLNQPQHF. As DNA, the CDR3 is TGCGCCAGCAGCCAAAATAATTTAAATCAGCCCCAGCATTTT.